This T cell receptor beta chain was recorded in a study of OX40 agonist ivuxolimab in advanced cancers. Study details: Head and neck, renal cell, melanoma or hepatocellular carcinoma were the cancers that dose-escalation patients had. From roughly 20 to 85 years was the age range, with a mean of around 54 years, and around 83% were male. Regarding the study as a whole: Clonal expansion from baseline to week 6 occurred in both CD4+ and CD8+ T cells. More expanded clones were seen, on average, in CD8+ T cells than in CD4+.

The table came from immunoSEQ multiplex PCR; TCRdb's copy has only in-frame clones and leaves some out. The profile shows about 100,000 clones, approximately 90% of them singletons. Comments on this clone: Its specificity is not known.

Specimen: CD4+ or CD8+ T cells sorted from blood, collected in a trial of the OX40 agonist ivuxolimab. The receptor was isolated from an adult with an advanced solid tumor such as melanoma, head and neck, liver or kidney cancer.

The CDR3 reads CASSFTSGYDTQYF. The CDR3, as DNA: TGTGCCAGCAGCTTCACTAGTGGATATGATACGCAGTATTTT. J is TRBJ2-3 and V is TRBV11-2; D possibly corresponds to TRBD2 (5 bases). The CDR3 has 14 residues. Germline assignment: CDR1 SGHAT and CDR2 FQNNGV. Trimming pared 3 bases from V and 6 bases from J, leaving 13 bases between.